Described below is a single TCR beta chain sequence and its context. Its antigen has not been determined. Base qualities are not recorded, but no much larger clone differs from it by a single base. This specimen belongs to a study of blood T cell repertoires in COVID-19 (TCRdb year 2020). Regarding the research as a whole: Collaborator samples came from the United States, Italy and Spain and covered acute and convalescent phases of COVID-19. The material from the prospective study consisted of cDNA or gDNA derived from T cells, B-cell-depleted T cells, or PBMCs. Deeply sampled blood TCRbeta repertoires from subjects exposed to, actively infected with, or recovered from COVID-19 were included in the dataset. A freely available public database, intended as a resource for researchers studying the immune response to SARS-CoV-2, is where the repertoires were released. The samples were drawn from two sources: the first 160 participants of the ongoing ImmuneRACE study, and 950 to 1,500 subjects contributed by 6 global collaborators. The sample metadata nearly always contained a de-identified subject ID, COVID-19 status, age in years and sex. Where available, HLA class I and class II types were obtained from metadata supplied by the sample provider rather than from assay-based typing. Study-wide findings and limitations: The amount of clinical and demographic metadata varied by source and participant and was provided uncurated.

The immunoSEQ Assay, a bias-controlled multiplex PCR, was used to amplify TCRbeta CDR3 regions from genomic DNA. As for the original processing: The number of nucleated cells in each sample was estimated from the amplification of reference gene primers within the assay. To quantify the absolute abundance of each unique TCRbeta CDR3 rearrangement, sequence reads were collapsed and filtered. For each sample, productive Simpson clonality was calculated as the square root of Simpson's diversity index over productive rearrangements. TCRdb took this table from immuneACCESS and kept in-frame rearrangements with V and J called. Such tables lack part of the clones; where checked against another copy, unresolved V genes explain under half of the gap, and the rest is unexplained. That table supplies the V and J calls and clone size; D and trimming were determined from the DNA. The sample table lists 150,000 or so clones, approximately 80% of them with a count of one. The ten largest clones take up around 10% of the sample.

The CDR3, cysteine through phenylalanine, is 15 amino acids long. Of the read, only the CDR3 DNA is kept; its 45 bases are in frame from base 1. The germline V gene encodes CDR1 LGHNA and CDR2 YSLEER. The V end loses 0 bases and the J end loses 4 bases, and a stretch of 12 bases separates them. Enrolling through a virtual design, the prospective study's participants ranged in age from roughly 18 to 95 years and lived across some 23 United States geographic areas. To assign participants to cohorts, the prospective study relied on clinical history that participants themselves reported in a screening survey and a study questionnaire. ImmuneRACE Cohort 3 recovered participants were defined by two consecutive negative NP/OP PCR tests, healthcare professional clearance, or symptom resolution. In the prospective study, whole blood, serum and a nasopharyngeal or oropharyngeal swab were collected from each participant by mobile phlebotomists. Over an approximately 2-month period, participants in the prospective study had the option of providing additional blood draws and questionnaires. Before DNA extraction, blood samples from the prospective study were shipped at room temperature or frozen.

The clonotype originates from a man aged 45 to 65 who had recovered from COVID-19. The sample was PBMCs or T cells enriched from blood (not recorded which). The rearranged segments are TRBV4-3 and TRBJ1-1; the D gene is unclear. The DNA is as follows: TGCGCCAGCAGCCAAGATGTGTCCCATGTCACTGAAGCTTTCTTT. This codes for CASSQDVSHVTEAFF.